The 28 T cell receptor beta chains in this list originate from one sample, sequenced in a study of post-analysis software for immune sequencing data. What these receptors recognize is not known. Study observations and caveats: Controls showed lower frequencies than patients for 5 or 6 TRBV segments, and TRBV5-6, TRBV5-1 and TRBV20-1 were among these.

Each TCR beta cDNA library carried unique molecular identifiers. TCRdb reprocessed the PCR reads via MiXCR and lists one record per CDR3 protein. The sample lists about 680,000 distinct CDR3 sequences; 59% were seen once. The sample taken for sequencing was blood. All receptors derive from a girl aged 2-10 years with multiple sclerosis.

The V gene is TRBV25-1, the J gene TRBJ2-3; D is unclear. V lost 1 base and J 7 bases, leaving 9 bases between the germline ends. Germline V gives CDR1 MGHDK, CDR2 SYGVNS. CDR3 length: 13 amino acids. CDR3 DNA: TGTGCCAGCAGTGAATCGCCGGGTAATACGCAGTATTTT. Protein: CASSESPGNTQYF. The full variable domain, completed using reference TRBV25-1 and TRBJ2-3, is EADIYQTPRYLVIGTGKKITLECSQTMGHDKMYWYQQDPGMELHLIHYSYGVNSTEKGDLSSESTVSRIRTEHFPLTLESARPSHTSQYLCASSESPGNTQYFGPGTRLTVL.

The chain employs TRBV6-6 and TRBJ2-5; 8 positions match TRBD1. This CDR3 has 16 residues. V lost 5 bases and J lost 3; bases outside the gene matches: 11. Germline CDR1 and CDR2: MNHNY and SVGAGI (reference sequence). The CDR3 is CASSRYRTGTKETQYF. The DNA of the CDR3 is TGTGCCAGCAGTCGCTATCGGACAGGGACCAAAGAGACCCAGTACTTC.

The chain employs TRBV20-1 and TRBJ2-3, with D hard to call. Germline CDR1 is DFQATT and CDR2 is SNEGSKA (reference sequence). This CDR3 contains 15 residues. The ends were cut back, 3 bases at V and 2 bases at J, with 15 bases in the middle. CDR3 loop: CSASLNPTDTDTQYF. The CDR3 coding sequence is TGCAGTGCTAGTCTCAACCCCACCGACACAGATACGCAGTATTTT.

The chain combines TRBV4-2 with TRBJ2-7; no clear D gene. The V gene lost 0 bases and the J gene lost 5 bases, with 11 bases spanning the gap. The CDR3 consists of 14 residues. The germline V gene has CDR1 LGHNA and CDR2 YNFKEQ. The CDR3 bases are TGTGCCAGCAGCCAAGATTGGGGTAGAAACGAGCAGTACTTC. This encodes CASSQDWGRNEQYF.

The J gene is TRBJ2-5, the V gene TRBV29-1; D unclear. Germline loops: CDR1 SQVTM, CDR2 ANQGSEA. V lost 3 bases and J lost 1, with 6 bases in between. The CDR3 totals 12 residues. The CDR3 protein is CSVESSQETQYF. CDR3 DNA sequence: TGCAGCGTTGAGTCGAGCCAAGAGACCCAGTACTTC.

The chain is built from TRBV20-1 and TRBJ2-1; 10 bases align to TRBD2. Germline V lookup: CDR1 DFQATT, CDR2 SNEGSKA (reference sequence). This CDR3 is built from 15 residues. V gave up 3 bases and J gave up 3 bases; unmatched junction bases: 5. CDR3 in amino acids: CSARGTSAIYNEQFF. The CDR3 DNA reads TGCAGTGCTAGGGGGACTAGCGCTATCTACAATGAGCAGTTCTTC.

The V and J genes are TRBV29-1 and TRBJ2-3, with TRBD2 identical over 9 bases. The CDR3 is 14 residues long. Trimming cost V 6 bases and J 4 bases; bases outside gene matches: 8. Germline values: CDR1 SQVTM, CDR2 ANQGSEA. As DNA, the CDR3 is TGCAGCGTCACGCGGGAGGGCCGTGCAGATACGCAGTATTTT. Amino acids: CSVTREGRADTQYF.

The CDR3 DNA follows: TGCAGTGGGCAGACTAGCGCCGCAGATACGCAGTATTTT. Translation: CSGQTSAADTQYF. The rearrangement joins TRBV20-1 to TRBJ2-3; 8 bases fit TRBD2. From germline, CDR1 is DFQATT and CDR2 SNEGSKA (reference sequence). Trimming removed 7 bases from V and 4 bases from J; junction bases left unmatched: 7. The CDR3 is 13 amino acids.

This clonotype was recorded once. The junction shows a germline mismatch at one end, possibly a read error. The rearrangement joins TRBV7-7 to TRBJ2-1; possibly TRBD2 for D (5 bases). CDR1 and CDR2 from the germline V gene are SSHAT and FNYEAQ (reference sequence). CDR3 size: 16 residues. CDR3 DNA sequence: TGTGCTAGCAGTTATGCCCCAGCCCCACTAGGAGCCGAGCAGTTCTTC. It translates to CASSYAPAPLGAEQFF.

The rearrangement uses TRBV29-1 and TRBJ2-1; TRBD2 agrees at 12 bases. J lost 7 bases, V lost 7 bases, and 2 bases had no gene match. Germline CDR1 SQVTM, CDR2 ANQGSEA. This CDR3 is built from 12 residues. CDR3 coding DNA: TGCAGCGCTGGGACTAGCGGGAATGAGCAGTTCTTC. Translation gives CSAGTSGNEQFF.

A note on this clonotype: One end of the junction varies from germline; a read error may be responsible. The CDR3 region is CASSSSWRPNEQFF. DNA for the CDR3: TGTGCTAGCAGCTCTTCCTGGCGTCCCAATGAGCAGTTCTTC. This chain uses TRBV7-9 with TRBJ2-1; D unclear. The CDR3 runs to 14 residues. Germline CDR1 reads SEHNR; CDR2 reads FQNEAQ (reference sequence).

The J gene is TRBJ2-3, the V gene TRBV20-1; no clear D. The CDR3 has 15 amino acids. Per germline, CDR1 DFQATT and CDR2 SNEGSKA (reference sequence). The germline V and J ends were trimmed by 0 bases and 1 base, with 11 bases remaining between them. In DNA, the CDR3 is TGCAGTGCTAGAGATCCTCAAAGGGGCACAGATACGCAGTATTTT. Translating it yields CSARDPQRGTDTQYF.

A few counts support this clonotype. J is TRBJ1-2 and V is TRBV10-3, with a tentative D call TRBD1 (5 bases). The CDR3 spans 15 residues. The germline V and J ends were trimmed by 3 bases and 6 bases, with 17 bases remaining between them. Germline-derived CDR1 and CDR2 are ENHRY and SYGVKD. The CDR3 loop is CAISDDDSFGNGYTF. CDR3 nucleotide sequence: TGTGCCATCAGTGACGACGACAGTTTTGGGAATGGCTACACCTTC.

This clonotype was found a few times. This chain joins TRBV10-3 and TRBJ2-1; either TRBD1 or TRBD2 may supply D (5 bases each). CDR1 and CDR2 (germline): ENHRY, SYGVKD. V lost 0 bases, J lost 5 bases, and 14 bases lay in between. The CDR3 contains 16 residues. The CDR3 reads CAISESKGTRHNEQFF. In DNA form, the CDR3 reads TGTGCCATCAGTGAGTCGAAGGGGACCCGGCACAATGAGCAGTTCTTC.

The V gene is TRBV20-1, the J gene TRBJ1-4; 7 bases match TRBD1. Germline lookup yields CDR1 DFQATT and CDR2 SNEGSKA (reference sequence). The J segment lost 5 bases and the V segment lost 5 bases, leaving 8 bases of the junction unmatched. The CDR3 has 14 amino acids. In DNA form, the CDR3 reads TGCAGTGCTCTCCCGGGACAGCCCAATGAAAAACTGTTTTTT. Translating gives CSALPGQPNEKLFF.

The chain has TRBV10-2 and TRBJ1-2, with D perhaps TRBD1 (6 bases). Trimming shortened V by 2 bases and J by 7 bases, and 14 bases separated the two germline ends. Germline values: CDR1 WSHSY, CDR2 SAAADI. This CDR3 comprises 14 residues. DNA of the CDR3: TGCGCCAGCAGTGAGGGGGACAAGATAGGTGGCTACACCTTC. Encoded protein: CASSEGDKIGGYTF.

The chain carries TRBV7-2 and TRBJ2-1; D gene uncertain. The germline CDR1 and CDR2 sequences are SGHTA and FQGNSA. CDR3 length: 15 amino acids. Trimming pared 1 base from V and 7 bases from J, leaving 14 bases between. The chain's CDR3 is CASSLDWTPGNEQFF. The CDR3 bases are TGTGCCAGCAGCTTAGATTGGACGCCTGGGAATGAGCAGTTCTTC.

This clonotype was recorded a few times. The rearrangement uses TRBV20-1 and TRBJ2-7; 11 nucleotides match TRBD2. The DNA matches TRBJ2-5 better at its end, which makes the J call doubtful. This CDR3 spans 15 amino acids. CDR1 and CDR2 (germline): DFQATT, SNEGSKA (reference sequence). CDR3 protein: CSARDGTSGQETQYF. The CDR3 DNA sequence: TGCAGTGCTAGAGATGGGACTAGCGGCCAAGAGACCCAGTACTTC.

The V call is TRBV7-7, the J call TRBJ2-5; maybe TRBD2 (5 bases). Deletions cut 5 bases from V and 5 bases from J, with 12 bases between. The CDR3 runs 13 residues. Germline V gene lookup returns CDR1 SSHAT and CDR2 FNYEAQ (reference sequence). The CDR3: CASSRLSGETQYF. The CDR3 DNA reads TGTGCCAGCAGCCGCCTTTCGGGGGAGACCCAGTACTTC.

This clonotype turned up a few times. V is TRBV5-1 and J is TRBJ2-7; D not resolved. The CDR3 has 13 amino acids. Trimming left V 4 bases short and J 3 bases short, with 11 bases between. CDR1 and CDR2 from the germline V gene are SGHRS and YFSETQ. As DNA, the CDR3 is TGCGCCAGCAGCCCCGGCCTCCTCTACGAGCAGTACTTC. It specifies CASSPGLLYEQYF.

The chain carries TRBV12-3 or TRBV12-4 and TRBJ2-3; TRBD2 is a possible D gene (5 bases). The CDR3 covers 17 residues. V was cut by 7 bases and J by 2 bases, with 22 bases left in between. In DNA, the CDR3 is TGTGCCAGCATTCGAGAGGGATGGGTCACGTCCACAGATACGCAGTATTTT. It translates to CASIREGWVTSTDTQYF.

V and J are TRBV11-2 and TRBJ2-1; D tentatively fits TRBD1 or TRBD2 (6 bases each). CDR1 SGHAT and CDR2 FQNNGV come from the germline V gene. The germline V and J ends were trimmed by 5 bases and 9 bases, with 20 bases remaining between them. The CDR3 totals 15 residues. The CDR3 DNA reads TGTGCCAGCAGCCGCAGGGGACTGGCGCCCCTTGAGCAGTTCTTC. Translated: CASSRRGLAPLEQFF.

This clonotype came up a few times. The rearrangement joins TRBV7-9 to TRBJ1-1; D call uncertain. V lost 2 bases, J lost 0 bases, and 7 bases lay in between. The CDR3 spans 14 residues. CDR1 and CDR2 (germline): SEHNR, FQNEAQ (reference sequence). DNA for the CDR3: TGTGCCAGCAGCTTATCGGTCTTGAACACTGAAGCTTTCTTT. Translating it yields CASSLSVLNTEAFF.

The table lists this clonotype with a count of one. V is TRBV5-6 and J is TRBJ1-1; D ambiguous. The CDR3 runs to 13 residues. The germline CDR1 and CDR2 sequences are SGHDT and YYEEEE. V dropped 3 bases and J dropped 5 bases, with 11 bases sitting between them. In DNA form, the CDR3 reads TGTGCCAGCAGCTCCGGAGTTGGAACTGAAGCTTTCTTT. It codes for CASSSGVGTEAFF.

This clonotype was recorded a few times. This rearrangement joins TRBV15 to TRBJ2-1; 8 nucleotides match TRBD1. V was clipped by 8 bases and J by 5 bases; unmatched bases: 2. Germline CDR1 is LNHNV and CDR2 is YYDKDF (reference sequence). This CDR3 has 12 residues. This CDR3 reads CATRQGNNEQFF. Written as DNA, the CDR3 is TGTGCCACCCGACAGGGGAACAATGAGCAGTTCTTC. The whole variable domain, filled in from reference TRBV15 and TRBJ2-1, reads DAMVIQNPRYQVTQFGKPVTLSCSQTLNHNVMYWYQQKSSQAPKLLFHYYDKDFNNEADTPDNFQSRRPNTSFCFLDIRSPGLGDTAMYLCATRQGNNEQFFGPGTRLTVL.

This clonotype appeared a few times. The chain joins TRBV7-8 to TRBJ2-5, with D possibly matching TRBD2 (5 bases). The germline V gene encodes CDR1 SGHVS and CDR2 FQNEAQ. This CDR3 has 13 residues. Trimming pared 10 bases from V and 4 bases from J, leaving 16 bases between. The CDR3 protein is CAIHNGVAETQYF. CDR3 sequence (DNA): TGTGCCATCCATAACGGGGTCGCAGAGACCCAGTACTTC.

This clonotype was detected only a few times. The V and J genes are TRBV18 and TRBJ2-4, with D perhaps TRBD2 (6 bases). This CDR3 is 16 amino acids long. The germline V gene encodes CDR1 KGHSH and CDR2 LQKENI. V lost 4 bases and J lost 7, with 20 bases in between. The chain's CDR3 is CASSQEGRGGNNIQYF. The CDR3 region has the DNA TGTGCCAGCTCACAGGAGGGCCGTGGGGGGAACAACATTCAGTACTTC.

V is TRBV29-1 and J is TRBJ2-3; a weak D match, TRBD2 (5 bases). CDR1 and CDR2 (germline): SQVTM, ANQGSEA. This CDR3 contains 13 residues. V dropped 5 bases and J dropped 1 base, with 10 bases sitting between them. CDR3: CSVLRAGTDTQYF. The DNA for the CDR3 is TGCAGCGTTCTTAGAGCGGGCACAGATACGCAGTATTTT.